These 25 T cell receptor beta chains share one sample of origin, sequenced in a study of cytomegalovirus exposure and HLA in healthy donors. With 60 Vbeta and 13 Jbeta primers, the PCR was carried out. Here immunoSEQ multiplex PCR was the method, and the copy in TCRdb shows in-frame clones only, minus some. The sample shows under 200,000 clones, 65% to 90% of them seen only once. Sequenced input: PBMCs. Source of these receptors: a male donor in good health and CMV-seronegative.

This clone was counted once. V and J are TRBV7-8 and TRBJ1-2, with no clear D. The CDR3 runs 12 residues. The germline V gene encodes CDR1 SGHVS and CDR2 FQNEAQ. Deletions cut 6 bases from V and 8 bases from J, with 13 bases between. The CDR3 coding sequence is TGTGCCAGCAGGGAGCGAGGTGACGGCTACACCTTC. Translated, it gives CASRERGDGYTF. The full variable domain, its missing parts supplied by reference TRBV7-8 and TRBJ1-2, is GAGVSQSPRYKVAKRGQDVALRCDPISGHVSLFWYQQALGQGPEFLTYFQNEAQLDKSGLPSDRFFAERPEGSVSTLKIQRTQQEDSAVYLCASRERGDGYTFGSGTRLTVV.

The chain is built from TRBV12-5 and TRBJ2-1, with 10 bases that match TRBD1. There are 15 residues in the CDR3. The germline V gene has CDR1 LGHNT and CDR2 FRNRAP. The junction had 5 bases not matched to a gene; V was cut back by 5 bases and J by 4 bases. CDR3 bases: TGTGCTAGTGGTCCGGGGGACAGGGGTTACAATGAGCAGTTCTTC. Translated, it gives CASGPGDRGYNEQFF.

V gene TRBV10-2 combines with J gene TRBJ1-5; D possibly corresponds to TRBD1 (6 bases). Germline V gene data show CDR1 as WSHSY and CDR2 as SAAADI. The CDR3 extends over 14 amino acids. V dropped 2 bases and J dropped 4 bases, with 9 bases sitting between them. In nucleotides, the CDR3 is TGCGCCAGCAGTGAGACACAGGGAAATCAGCCCCAGCATTTT. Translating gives CASSETQGNQPQHF.

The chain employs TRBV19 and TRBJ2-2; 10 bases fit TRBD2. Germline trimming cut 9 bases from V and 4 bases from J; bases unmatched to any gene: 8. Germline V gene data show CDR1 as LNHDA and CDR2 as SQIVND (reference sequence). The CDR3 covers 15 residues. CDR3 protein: CASLAGVGGTGELFF. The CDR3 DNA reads TGTGCCAGCCTAGCGGGGGTGGGGGGCACCGGGGAGCTGTTTTTT. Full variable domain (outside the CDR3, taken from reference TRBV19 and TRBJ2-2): DGGITQSPKYLFRKEGQNVTLSCEQNLNHDAMYWYRQDPGQGLRLIYYSQIVNDFQKGDIAEGYSVSREKKESFPLTVTSAQKNPTAFYLCASLAGVGGTGELFFGEGSRLTVL.

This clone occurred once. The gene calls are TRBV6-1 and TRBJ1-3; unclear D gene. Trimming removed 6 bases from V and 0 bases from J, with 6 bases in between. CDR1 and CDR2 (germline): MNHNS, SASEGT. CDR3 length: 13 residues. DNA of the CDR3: TGTGCCAGCAGGCACAGCTCTGGAAACACCATATATTTT. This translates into CASRHSSGNTIYF.

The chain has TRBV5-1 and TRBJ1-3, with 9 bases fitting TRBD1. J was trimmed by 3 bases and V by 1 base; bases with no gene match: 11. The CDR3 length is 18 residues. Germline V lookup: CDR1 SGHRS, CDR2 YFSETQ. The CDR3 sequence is CASSLSGLGTGSGNTIYF. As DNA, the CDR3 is TGCGCCAGCAGCTTGAGTGGGCTTGGGACAGGGAGTGGAAACACCATATATTTT.

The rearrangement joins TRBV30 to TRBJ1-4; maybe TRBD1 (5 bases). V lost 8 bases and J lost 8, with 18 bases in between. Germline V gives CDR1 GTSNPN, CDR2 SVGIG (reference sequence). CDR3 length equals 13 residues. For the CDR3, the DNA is TGTGCCGGGCTTGGGGCAGGCGAAGAAAAACTGTTTTTT. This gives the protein CAGLGAGEEKLFF. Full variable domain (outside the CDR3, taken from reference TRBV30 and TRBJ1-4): SQTIHQWPATLVQPVGSPLSLECTVEGTSNPNLYWYRQAAGRGLQLLFYSVGIGQISSEVPQNLSASRPQDRQFILSSKKLLLSDSGFYLCAGLGAGEEKLFFGSGTQLSVL.

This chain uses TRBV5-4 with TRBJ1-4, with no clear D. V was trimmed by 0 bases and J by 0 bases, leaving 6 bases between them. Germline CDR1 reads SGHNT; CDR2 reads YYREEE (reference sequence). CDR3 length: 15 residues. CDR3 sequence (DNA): TGTGCCAGCAGCTTGGGTACTGCAACTAATGAAAAACTGTTTTTT. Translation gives CASSLGTATNEKLFF.

The CDR3 region has the DNA TGCGCCAGCAGTCTTTGGGGAGGTCAGCCCCAGCATTTT. Encoded protein: CASSLWGGQPQHF. The chain uses TRBV10-2 and TRBJ1-5; D uncertain. V was trimmed by 5 bases and J by 6 bases, leaving 11 bases between them. The germline V gene encodes CDR1 WSHSY and CDR2 SAAADI. The CDR3 length is 13 residues.

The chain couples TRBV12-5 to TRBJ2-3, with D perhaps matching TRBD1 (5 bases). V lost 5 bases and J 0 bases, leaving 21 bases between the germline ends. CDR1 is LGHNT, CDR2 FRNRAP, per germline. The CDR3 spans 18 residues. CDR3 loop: CASGHLAPCQGSTDTQYF. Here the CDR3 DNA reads TGTGCTAGTGGTCACTTAGCCCCGTGTCAGGGTAGCACAGATACGCAGTATTTT.

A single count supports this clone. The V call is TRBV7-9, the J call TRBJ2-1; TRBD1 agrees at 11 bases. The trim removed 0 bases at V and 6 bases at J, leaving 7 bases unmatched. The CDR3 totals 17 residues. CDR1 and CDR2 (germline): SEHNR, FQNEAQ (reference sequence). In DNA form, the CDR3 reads TGTGCCAGCAGCTTAGCGGGGGGGACAGGGGGTTCCAATGAGCAGTTCTTC. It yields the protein CASSLAGGTGGSNEQFF. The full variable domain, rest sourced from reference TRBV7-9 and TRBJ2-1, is DTGVSQNPRHKITKRGQNVTFRCDPISEHNRLYWYRQTLGQGPEFLTYFQNEAQLEKSRLLSDRFSAERPKGSFSTLEIQRTEQGDSAMYLCASSLAGGTGGSNEQFFGPGTRLTVL.

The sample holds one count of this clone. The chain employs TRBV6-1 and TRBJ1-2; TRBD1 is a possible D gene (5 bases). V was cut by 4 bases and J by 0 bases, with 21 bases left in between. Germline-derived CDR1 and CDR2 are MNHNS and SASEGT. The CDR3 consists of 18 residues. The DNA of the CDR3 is TGTGCCAGCAGTGGTGGGTTCGGGGGAGAGCGGACTAACTATGGCTACACCTTC. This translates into CASSGGFGGERTNYGYTF.

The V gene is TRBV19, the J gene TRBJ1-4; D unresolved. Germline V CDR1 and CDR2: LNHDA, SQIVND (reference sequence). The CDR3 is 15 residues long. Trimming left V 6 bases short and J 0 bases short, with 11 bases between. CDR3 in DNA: TGTGCCAGTAGCCCGGGAGCTGCAACTAATGAAAAACTGTTTTTT. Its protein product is CASSPGAATNEKLFF.

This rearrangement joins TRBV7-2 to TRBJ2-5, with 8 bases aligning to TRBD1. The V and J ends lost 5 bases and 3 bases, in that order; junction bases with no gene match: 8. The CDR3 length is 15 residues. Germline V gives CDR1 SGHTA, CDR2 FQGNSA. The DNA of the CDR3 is TGTGCCAGCAGCAATATGGGGGACAGGAAAGAGACCCAGTACTTC. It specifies CASSNMGDRKETQYF. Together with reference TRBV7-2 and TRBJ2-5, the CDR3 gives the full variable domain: GAGVSQSPSNKVTEKGKDVELRCDPISGHTALYWYRQSLGQGLEFLIYFQGNSAPDKSGLPSDRFSAERTGGSVSTLTIQRTQQEDSAVYLCASSNMGDRKETQYFGPGTRLLVL.

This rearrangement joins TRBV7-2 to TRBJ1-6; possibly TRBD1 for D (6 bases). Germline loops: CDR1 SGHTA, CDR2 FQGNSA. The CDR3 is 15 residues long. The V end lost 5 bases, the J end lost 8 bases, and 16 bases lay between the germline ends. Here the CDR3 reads CASSTSGVGDSPLHF. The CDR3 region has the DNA TGTGCCAGCAGCACCTCAGGGGTTGGTGATTCACCCCTCCACTTT.

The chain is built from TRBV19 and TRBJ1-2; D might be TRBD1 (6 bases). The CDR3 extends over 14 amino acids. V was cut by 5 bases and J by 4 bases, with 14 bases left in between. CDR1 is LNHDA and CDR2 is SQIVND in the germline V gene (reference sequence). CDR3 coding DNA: TGTGCCAGTAGTCCAGGGGACAACTTCTATGGCTACACCTTC. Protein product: CASSPGDNFYGYTF. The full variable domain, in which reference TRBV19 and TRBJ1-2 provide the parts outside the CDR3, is DGGITQSPKYLFRKEGQNVTLSCEQNLNHDAMYWYRQDPGQGLRLIYYSQIVNDFQKGDIAEGYSVSREKKESFPLTVTSAQKNPTAFYLCASSPGDNFYGYTFGSGTRLTVV.

CDR3 loop: CASSLVLQGNSPLHF. For the CDR3, the DNA is TGCGCCAGCAGCTTGGTATTGCAGGGGAATTCACCCCTCCACTTT. This chain links TRBV5-1 with TRBJ1-6, with TRBD1 as a possible D gene (6 bases). Trimming took off 0 bases at V and 7 bases at J, with 11 bases between the two ends. Looked up from germline, CDR1 is SGHRS and CDR2 is YFSETQ. CDR3 length equals 15 residues. The whole variable domain, remainder taken from reference TRBV5-1 and TRBJ1-6, is KAGVTQTPRYLIKTRGQQVTLSCSPISGHRSVSWYQQTPGQGLQFLFEYFSETQRNKGNFPGRFSGRQFSNSRSEMNVSTLELGDSALYLCASSLVLQGNSPLHFGNGTRLTVT.

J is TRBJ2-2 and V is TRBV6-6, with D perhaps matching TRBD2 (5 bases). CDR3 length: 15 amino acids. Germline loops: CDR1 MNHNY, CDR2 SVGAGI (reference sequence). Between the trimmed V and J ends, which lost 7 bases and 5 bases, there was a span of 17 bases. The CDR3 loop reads CASNPLEGWTGELFF. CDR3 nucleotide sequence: TGTGCCAGCAACCCCCTAGAGGGATGGACCGGGGAGCTGTTTTTT.

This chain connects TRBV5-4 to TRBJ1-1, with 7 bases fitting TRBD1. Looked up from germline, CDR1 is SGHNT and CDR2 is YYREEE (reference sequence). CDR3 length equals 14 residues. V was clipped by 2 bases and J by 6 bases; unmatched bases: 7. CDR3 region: CASSLRQGGSEAFF. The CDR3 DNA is TGTGCCAGCAGCTTAAGACAGGGTGGGTCTGAAGCTTTCTTT.

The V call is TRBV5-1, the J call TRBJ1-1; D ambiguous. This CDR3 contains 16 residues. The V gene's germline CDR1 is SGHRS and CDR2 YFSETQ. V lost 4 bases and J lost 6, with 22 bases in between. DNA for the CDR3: TGCGCCAGCAGCGAGGCGGGGATGAGCCAAACCGCTGAAGCTTTCTTT. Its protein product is CASSEAGMSQTAEAFF.

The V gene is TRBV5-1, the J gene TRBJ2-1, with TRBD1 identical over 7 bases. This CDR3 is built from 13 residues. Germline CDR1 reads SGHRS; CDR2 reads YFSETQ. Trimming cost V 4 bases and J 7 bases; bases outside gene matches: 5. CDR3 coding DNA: TGCGCCAGCAGCGTCGACAGGGCGAATGAGCAGTTCTTC. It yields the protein CASSVDRANEQFF.

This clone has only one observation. The CDR3 region is CASSPLGQGGSEQYF. The CDR3 bases are TGTGCCAGCAGCCCCCTGGGACAGGGGGGCTCCGAGCAGTACTTC. The chain recombines TRBV7-2 with TRBJ2-5; 11 nucleotides line up with TRBD1. The J call may be mistaken, given a closer DNA end match to TRBJ2-7. Looked up from germline, CDR1 is SGHTA and CDR2 is FQGNSA. The length of the CDR3 is 15 residues.

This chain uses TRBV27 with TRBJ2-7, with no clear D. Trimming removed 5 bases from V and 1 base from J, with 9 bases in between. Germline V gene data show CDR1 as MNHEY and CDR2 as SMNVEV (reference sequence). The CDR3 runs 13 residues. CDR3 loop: CASSNQDSYEQYF. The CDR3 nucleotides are TGTGCCAGCAGTAACCAGGATTCCTACGAGCAGTACTTC.

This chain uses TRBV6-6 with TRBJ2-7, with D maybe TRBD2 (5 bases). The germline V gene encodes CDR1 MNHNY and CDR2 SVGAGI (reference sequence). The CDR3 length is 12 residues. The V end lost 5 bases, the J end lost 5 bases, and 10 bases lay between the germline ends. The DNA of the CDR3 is TGTGCCAGCAGTCAACGGGGAGACGAGCAGTACTTC. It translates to CASSQRGDEQYF.

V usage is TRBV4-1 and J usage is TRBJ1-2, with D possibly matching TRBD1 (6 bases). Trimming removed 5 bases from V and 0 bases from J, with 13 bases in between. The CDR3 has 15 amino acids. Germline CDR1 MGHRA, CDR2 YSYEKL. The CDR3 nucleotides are TGCGCCAGCAGCGACCATCGGACAGCTAACTATGGCTACACCTTC. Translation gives CASSDHRTANYGYTF.